The T cell receptor (beta chain) under discussion was sequenced for a study of regulatory T cells in long-lasting Graves disease. Stated time point: newly diagnosed GD, antithyroid drugs for less than 3 months. Making the TCR library involved RNA that had been extracted from PBMCs. From germline, CDR1 is MNHNS and CDR2 SASEGT. CDR3 length: 11 amino acids. V was pared by 7 bases and J by 5 bases, with 9 bases between. Both iRepertoire HTBI primers and Arm-PCR of CDR3 regions were used to build the TCR beta libraries. TCRdb processed the multiplex PCR reads anew with MiXCR; each CDR3 protein has one entry. The repertoire includes hundreds of thousands of distinct CDR3 sequences, approximately 15% of them detected once, and 18% sits in the top ten. In its sample, this clonotype was seen many times. These data also featured in a second study, about T cells in Graves' hyperthyroidism and ophthalmopathy.

Sequenced material: peripheral blood mononuclear cells (PBMCs), taken at new diagnosis, from a patient treated with antithyroid drugs. This TCR was recovered from a woman aged 25-40 years with Graves disease. The rearrangement joins TRBV6-1 to TRBJ2-7; D gene uncertain. In DNA form, the CDR3 reads TGTGCCAGCAAGGAACGGGACGAGCAGTACTTC. Its translation: CASKERDEQYF.